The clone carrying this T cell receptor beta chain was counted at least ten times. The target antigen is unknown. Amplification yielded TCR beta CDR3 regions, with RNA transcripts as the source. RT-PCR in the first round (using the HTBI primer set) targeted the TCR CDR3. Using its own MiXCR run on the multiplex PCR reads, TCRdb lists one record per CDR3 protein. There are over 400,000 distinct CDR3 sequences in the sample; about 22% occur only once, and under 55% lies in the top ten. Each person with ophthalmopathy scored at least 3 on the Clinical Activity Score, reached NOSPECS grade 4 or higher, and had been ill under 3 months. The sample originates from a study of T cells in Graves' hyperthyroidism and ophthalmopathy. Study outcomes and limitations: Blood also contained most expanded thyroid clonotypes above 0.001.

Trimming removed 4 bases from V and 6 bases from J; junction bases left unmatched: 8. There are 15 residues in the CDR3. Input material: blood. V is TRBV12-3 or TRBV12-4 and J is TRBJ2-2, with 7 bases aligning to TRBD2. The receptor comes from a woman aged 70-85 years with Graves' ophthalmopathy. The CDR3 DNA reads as TGTGCCAGCAGTTGGGGCGGGGCGGGAGCCGGGGAGCTGTTTTTT. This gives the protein CASSWGGAGAGELFF.